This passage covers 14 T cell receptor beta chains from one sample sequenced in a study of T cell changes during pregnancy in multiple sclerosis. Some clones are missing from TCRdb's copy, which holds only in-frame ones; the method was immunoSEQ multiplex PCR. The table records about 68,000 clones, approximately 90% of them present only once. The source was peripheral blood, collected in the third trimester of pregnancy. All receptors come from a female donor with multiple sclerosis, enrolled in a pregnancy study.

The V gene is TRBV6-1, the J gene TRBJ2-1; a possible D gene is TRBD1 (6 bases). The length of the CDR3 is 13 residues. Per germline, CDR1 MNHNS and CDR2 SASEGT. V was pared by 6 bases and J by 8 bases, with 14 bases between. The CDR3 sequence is CASRVQGPDEQFF. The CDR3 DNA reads TGTGCCAGCAGAGTACAGGGTCCCGATGAGCAGTTCTTC.

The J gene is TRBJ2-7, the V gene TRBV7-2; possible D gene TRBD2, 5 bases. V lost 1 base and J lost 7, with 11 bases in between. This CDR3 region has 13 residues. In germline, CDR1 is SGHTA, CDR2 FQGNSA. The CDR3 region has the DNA TGTGCCAGCAGCTTAGGGGCACCGGGGGAGCAGTACTTC. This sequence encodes CASSLGAPGEQYF.

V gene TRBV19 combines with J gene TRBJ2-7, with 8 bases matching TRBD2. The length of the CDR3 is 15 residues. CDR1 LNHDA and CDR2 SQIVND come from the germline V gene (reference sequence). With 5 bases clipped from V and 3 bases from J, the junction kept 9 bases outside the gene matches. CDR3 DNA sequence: TGTGCCAGTAGTCAGCCGGCGGGAGGCCTCTACGAGCAGTACTTC. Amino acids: CASSQPAGGLYEQYF.

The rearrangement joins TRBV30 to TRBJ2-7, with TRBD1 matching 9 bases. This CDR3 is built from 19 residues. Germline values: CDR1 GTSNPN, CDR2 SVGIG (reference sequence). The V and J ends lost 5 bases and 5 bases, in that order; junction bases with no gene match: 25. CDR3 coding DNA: TGTGCCTGGTTCCCAAAACCGGGACAGGGTAAAAATGCTAGGGACGAGCAGTACTTC. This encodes CAWFPKPGQGKNARDEQYF. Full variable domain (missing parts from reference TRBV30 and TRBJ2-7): SQTIHQWPATLVQPVGSPLSLECTVEGTSNPNLYWYRQAAGRGLQLLFYSVGIGQISSEVPQNLSASRPQDRQFILSSKKLLLSDSGFYLCAWFPKPGQGKNARDEQYFGPGTRLTVT.

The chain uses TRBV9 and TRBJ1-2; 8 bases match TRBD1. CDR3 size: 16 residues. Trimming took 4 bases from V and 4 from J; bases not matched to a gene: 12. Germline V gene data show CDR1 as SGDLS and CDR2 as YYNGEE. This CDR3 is CASSPGGQGAAYGYTF. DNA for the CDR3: TGTGCCAGCAGCCCAGGGGGGCAGGGGGCCGCCTATGGCTACACCTTC.

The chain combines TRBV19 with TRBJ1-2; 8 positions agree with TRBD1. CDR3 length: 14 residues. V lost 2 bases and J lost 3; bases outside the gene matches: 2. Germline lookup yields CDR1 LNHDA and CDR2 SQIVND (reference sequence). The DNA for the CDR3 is TGTGCCAGTAGTATACGACAGGGGCACTATGGCTACACCTTC. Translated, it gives CASSIRQGHYGYTF.

In DNA form, the CDR3 reads TGTGCCAGCAGCTTAATACAGGCTGACACCATATATTTT. Protein sequence: CASSLIQADTIYF. The V call is TRBV7-9, the J call TRBJ1-3; the D gene is possibly TRBD1 (5 bases). Germline-derived CDR1 and CDR2 are SEHNR and FQNEAQ (reference sequence). The V end lost 2 bases, the J end lost 8 bases, and 10 bases lay between the germline ends. This CDR3 is 13 amino acids long.

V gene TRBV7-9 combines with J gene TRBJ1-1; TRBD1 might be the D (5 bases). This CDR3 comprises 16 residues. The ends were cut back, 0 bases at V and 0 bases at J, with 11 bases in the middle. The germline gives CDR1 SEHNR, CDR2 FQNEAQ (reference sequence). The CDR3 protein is CASSLAKTAVNTEAFF. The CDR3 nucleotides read TGTGCCAGCAGCTTAGCGAAGACAGCTGTGAACACTGAAGCTTTCTTT.

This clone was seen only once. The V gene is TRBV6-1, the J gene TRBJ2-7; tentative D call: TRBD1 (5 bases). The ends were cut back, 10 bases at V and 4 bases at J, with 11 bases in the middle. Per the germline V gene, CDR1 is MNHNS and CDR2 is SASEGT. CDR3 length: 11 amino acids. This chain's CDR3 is CATDRIYEQYF. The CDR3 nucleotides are TGTGCCACCGACAGAATTTACGAGCAGTACTTC.

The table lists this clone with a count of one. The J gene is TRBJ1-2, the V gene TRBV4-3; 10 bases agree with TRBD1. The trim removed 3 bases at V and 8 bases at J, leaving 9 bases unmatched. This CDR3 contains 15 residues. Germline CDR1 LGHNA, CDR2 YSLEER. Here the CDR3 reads CASSQLSDRGEGYTF. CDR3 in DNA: TGCGCCAGCAGCCAGCTCTCGGACAGGGGGGAAGGCTACACCTTC.

The CDR3 nucleotides are TGCGCCAGCAGCGAGCCTGGACTGGATACGCAGTATTTT. It codes for CASSEPGLDTQYF. This rearrangement joins TRBV5-1 to TRBJ2-3; the D gene is possibly TRBD2 (5 bases). Trimming removed 4 bases from V and 6 bases from J, with 12 bases in between. Germline CDR1 is SGHRS and CDR2 is YFSETQ. This CDR3 is built from 13 residues. The full variable domain, its missing parts supplied by reference TRBV5-1 and TRBJ2-3, is KAGVTQTPRYLIKTRGQQVTLSCSPISGHRSVSWYQQTPGQGLQFLFEYFSETQRNKGNFPGRFSGRQFSNSRSEMNVSTLELGDSALYLCASSEPGLDTQYFGPGTRLTVL.

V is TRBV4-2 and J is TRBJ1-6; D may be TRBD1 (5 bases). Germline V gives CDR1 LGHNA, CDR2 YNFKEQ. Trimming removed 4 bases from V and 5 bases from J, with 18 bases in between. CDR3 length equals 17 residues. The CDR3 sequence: CASSRHQDSYNNSPLHF. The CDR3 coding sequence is TGTGCCAGCAGCCGACACCAAGACAGTTACAATAATTCACCCCTCCACTTT.

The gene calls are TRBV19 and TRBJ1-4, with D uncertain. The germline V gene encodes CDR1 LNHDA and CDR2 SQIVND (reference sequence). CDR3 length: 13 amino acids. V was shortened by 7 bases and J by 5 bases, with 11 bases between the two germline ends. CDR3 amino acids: CASNPSMNEKLFF. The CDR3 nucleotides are TGTGCCAGTAATCCTAGTATGAATGAAAAACTGTTTTTT.

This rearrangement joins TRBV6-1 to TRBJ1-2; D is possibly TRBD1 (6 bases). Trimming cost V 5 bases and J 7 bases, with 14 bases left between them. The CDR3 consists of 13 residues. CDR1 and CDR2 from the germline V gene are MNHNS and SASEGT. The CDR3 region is CASSLQGLTGYTF. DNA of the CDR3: TGTGCCAGCAGTCTCCAGGGGCTGACTGGCTACACCTTC.